This TCR beta chain is drawn from a study of shared clonotypes between healthy human individuals (dated by TCRdb to 2018 to 2020). For the study in its entirety: A couple of women and a few men aged 18 to 49 years were included in the cohort. For each donor, CD4 naive and CD4 memory were each given three plates, CD8 naive was given two plates, and CD8 memory was given one plate. The study deeply sequenced blood TCR repertoires of five healthy adults to estimate repertoire size and the extent of clonotype sharing between individuals. Libraries were prepared and TCR repertoires were sequenced by different laboratories using diverse techniques, in order to increase sequencing depth and limit assay-specific biases. Leukapheresis yielded between about 0.85 and 10 billion PBMCs per donor. On the study overall, not on this receptor specifically: Sampling was restricted to blood, and TCR repertoires in tissue are likely to differ from TCR repertoires in blood. Approximately 5% of naive CD4, 3.5% of naive CD8, roughly 2.4% of memory CD4, and 0.4% of memory CD8 clonotypes were shared across several donors. Pairwise subsampling led to the expectation that sequencing depth would affect the degree of clonotype sharing among donors. Compared with non-shared clonotypes, clonotypes shared by all four sorted-subset donors had higher generation probabilities. Rarefaction of sorted-subset datasets indicated incomplete sequencing despite the large sequencing depth. Because the study included only a small number of donors, the genetic and exposure-history diversity represented was limited. Larger estimated clonotype richness was generally found for naive subsets than for memory subsets.

Using the deep immunoSEQ assay, multiplex PCR amplified TCR CDR3 regions from genomic DNA. For each cell subset, the extracted genomic DNA was distributed evenly across all wells of several immunoSEQ 96-well plates, and each plate served as one replicate. Each replicate PCR for sorted subsets received roughly 0.2 ug genomic DNA, equal to roughly 33,000 T cell genomes. Purified libraries were measured with a Qubit 3.0 fluorometer, size-checked on a Bioanalyzer 2100, and measured again with the KAPA Library Quantification kit. Each immunoSEQ 96-well plate was sequenced on its own single-read 150-cycle Illumina NextSeq 550 flow cell. Per the authors' processing: Because the immunoSEQ output included only junctional sequences and no quality scores, the filtering could not be the same as the filtering used for full-length reads. To assign V/J genes and CDR3, sequences were annotated against IMGT germline references using PyIR, a Python wrapper for IgBLAST v1.9. Reads with weak V/J assignments (E-value above 1e-6), missing CDR3, stop codons, out-of-frame junctions, or ambiguous translated residues were removed. V3J clonotypes were defined as sequences sharing an identical inferred V gene, J gene, and CDR3 amino acid sequence. Percentage overlap between repertoires was calculated by dividing the number of shared unique clonotypes by the size of the smaller repertoire. Richness of each repertoire was evaluated using RTK rarefaction, the Chao1 estimator, and Recon v2.1 estimates of unobserved clonotypes. OLGA was used to compute generation probabilities for all TCRbeta clonotypes that the gDNA method yielded from a handful of donors. The clones in this table, taken by TCRdb from immuneACCESS, are in-frame only. Not every clone is retained; where verified, under half of the shortfall comes from an unresolved V gene, and the cause of the rest is unknown. V, J and clone size are taken as reported in that table, and D and trimming were inferred from the DNA itself. The sample records about 300,000 clones, roughly 70% of which are singletons. The biggest ten clones account for about 9.4% of the sample.

The donors were healthy, HIV-negative adults with no recently reported acute infections or vaccinations. Every donor was a Caucasian adult residing in Nashville, Tennessee, USA. CD4+ T cells were enriched by magnetic negative selection, after which naive cells were positively selected on CD45RA and the negative fraction was taken as the memory subset. Blood was obtained by leukapheresis, after which PBMCs were separated by Ficoll-Histopaque density gradient centrifugation and cryopreserved in liquid nitrogen vapor phase. Analytical flow cytometry was used to check the purity and quantity of every magnetically sorted T cell population. From each sorted fraction, genomic DNA was isolated and quantified by UV absorbance on a Nanodrop 2000c. In its sample, this clone was seen once. The antigen it recognizes is unknown. No much larger clone is present one base from it, and per-base qualities are unavailable.

This sequence originates from a man aged 25 to 45 in good health. The sequencing sample was made of memory CD4+ T cells sorted from blood. The label giving this sample's cell subset or site can be read as: CD45RA-negative fraction.

The nucleotide sequence is TGCGCCAGCAGCTTGGTTGGGGGCAGGGCCGGGGAGCTGTTTTTT. Its protein product is CASSLVGGRAGELFF. The chain is made from TRBV5-1 and TRBJ2-2, with TRBD1 tentatively as D gene (6 bases match). Per the germline V gene, SGHRS is the CDR1 and YFSETQ is the CDR2. V was cut back by 0 bases and J by 6 bases, leaving a gap of 12 bases between them. The CDR3 sequence holds 15 residues, the cysteine and phenylalanine included. The sequence is cut down to CDR3 DNA, 45 bases in frame from base 1.